Below are 4 T cell receptor beta chains sequenced from a single sample in a study of shared clonotypes between healthy human individuals (dated by TCRdb to 2020 to 2021). The library was prepared using the immunoSEQ multiplex PCR assay. Not all clones reach the TCRdb copy of this immuneACCESS table, which keeps in-frame sequences only. Checked studies attribute under half of the gap to unresolved V genes and leave the rest unexplained. The sample table holds 2 million to 2.5 million clones, of which 85% to 95% were seen once. The ten most abundant clones make up about 0.39% of the sample. Sequenced material: naive CD4+ T cells from PBMCs. The cell subset or site label here, explained by the study, means: CD45RA+ positively selected. Receptors were obtained from a man aged 18 to 30 in good health. Some clones in this sample may be carry-over from other donors' samples.

The CDR3, as DNA: TGTGCCAGCAGACAGGGGGGAATCTATGGCTACACCTTC. Its translation: CASRQGGIYGYTF. The genes are TRBV28 and TRBJ1-2; 8 bases align to TRBD1. Looked up from germline, CDR1 is MDHEN and CDR2 is SYDVKM. This CDR3 comprises 13 residues. V gave up 6 bases and J gave up 4 bases; unmatched junction bases: 4.

The chain couples TRBV29-1 to TRBJ2-7; D is ambiguous. The CDR3 runs 12 residues. V lost 8 bases and J 3 bases, leaving 14 bases between the germline ends. Per germline, CDR1 SQVTM and CDR2 ANQGSEA. CDR3: CSSAGPNYEQYF. As DNA, the CDR3 is TGCAGCTCAGCCGGGCCCAACTACGAGCAGTACTTC.

This clone has just a few counts. The chain joins TRBV5-4 to TRBJ1-1; 7 bases are shared with TRBD1. CDR1 is SGHNT and CDR2 is YYREEE in the germline V gene (reference sequence). There are 16 residues in the CDR3. Germline trimming cut 0 bases from V and 1 base from J; bases unmatched to any gene: 6. CDR3 amino acids: CASSLAPGGANTEAFF. CDR3 sequence (DNA): TGTGCCAGCAGCTTGGCCCCAGGGGGTGCGAACACTGAAGCTTTCTTT.

V and J are TRBV28 and TRBJ1-2, with a weak D call TRBD1 (6 bases). The CDR3 extends over 13 amino acids. The germline CDR1 and CDR2 sequences are MDHEN and SYDVKM. The V end was cut by 6 bases, the J end by 8 bases, with 16 bases between. CDR3 loop: CASSLTGAIGYTF. CDR3 nucleotide sequence: TGTGCCAGCAGCCTGACAGGAGCTATCGGCTACACCTTC.